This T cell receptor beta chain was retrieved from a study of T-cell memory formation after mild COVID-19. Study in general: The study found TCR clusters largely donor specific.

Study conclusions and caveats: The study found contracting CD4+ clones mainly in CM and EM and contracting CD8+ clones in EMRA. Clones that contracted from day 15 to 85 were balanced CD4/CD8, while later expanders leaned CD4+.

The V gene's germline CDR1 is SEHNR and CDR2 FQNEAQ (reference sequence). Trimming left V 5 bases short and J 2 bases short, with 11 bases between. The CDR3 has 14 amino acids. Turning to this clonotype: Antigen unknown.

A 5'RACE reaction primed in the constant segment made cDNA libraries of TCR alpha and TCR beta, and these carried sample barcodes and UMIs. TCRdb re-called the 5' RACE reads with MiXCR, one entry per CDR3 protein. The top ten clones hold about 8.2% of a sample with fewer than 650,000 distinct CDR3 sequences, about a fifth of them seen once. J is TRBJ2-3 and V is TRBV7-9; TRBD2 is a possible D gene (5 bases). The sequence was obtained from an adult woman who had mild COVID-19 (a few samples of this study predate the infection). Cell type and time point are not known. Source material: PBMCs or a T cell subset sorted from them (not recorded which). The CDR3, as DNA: TGTGCCAGCAGCAAAACCCTAGCCACAGATACGCAGTATTTT. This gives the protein CASSKTLATDTQYF.